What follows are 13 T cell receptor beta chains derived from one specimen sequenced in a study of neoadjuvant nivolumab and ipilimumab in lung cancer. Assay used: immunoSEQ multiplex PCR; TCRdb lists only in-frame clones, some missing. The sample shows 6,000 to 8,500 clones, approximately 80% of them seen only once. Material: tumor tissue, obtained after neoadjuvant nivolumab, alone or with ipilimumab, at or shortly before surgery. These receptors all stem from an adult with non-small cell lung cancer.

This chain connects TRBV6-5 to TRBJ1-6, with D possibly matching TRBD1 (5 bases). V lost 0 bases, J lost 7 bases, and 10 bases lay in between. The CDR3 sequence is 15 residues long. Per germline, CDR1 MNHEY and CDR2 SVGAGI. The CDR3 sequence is CASSYSIGANSPLHF. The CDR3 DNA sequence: TGTGCCAGCAGTTACTCGATAGGGGCAAATTCACCCCTCCACTTT.

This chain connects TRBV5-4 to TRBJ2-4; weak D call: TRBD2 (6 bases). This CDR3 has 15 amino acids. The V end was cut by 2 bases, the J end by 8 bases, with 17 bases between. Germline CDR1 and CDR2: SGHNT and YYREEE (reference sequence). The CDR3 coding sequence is TGTGCCAGCAGCTTTCAACCCGGGACTCTGGACATTCAGTACTTC. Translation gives CASSFQPGTLDIQYF.

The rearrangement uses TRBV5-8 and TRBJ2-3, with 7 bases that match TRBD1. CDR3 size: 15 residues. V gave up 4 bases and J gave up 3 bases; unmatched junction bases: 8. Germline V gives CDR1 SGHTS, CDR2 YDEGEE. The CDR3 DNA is TGTGCCAGCAGCCCCTTCGGACAGGTGACAGATACGCAGTATTTT. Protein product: CASSPFGQVTDTQYF.

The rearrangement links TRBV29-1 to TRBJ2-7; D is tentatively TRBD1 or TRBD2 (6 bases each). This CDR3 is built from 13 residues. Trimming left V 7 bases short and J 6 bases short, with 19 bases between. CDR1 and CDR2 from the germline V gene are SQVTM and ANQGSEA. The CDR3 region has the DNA TGCAGCGGGGGGGCAGGGAGGTTGCGCGAGCAGTACTTC. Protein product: CSGGAGRLREQYF.

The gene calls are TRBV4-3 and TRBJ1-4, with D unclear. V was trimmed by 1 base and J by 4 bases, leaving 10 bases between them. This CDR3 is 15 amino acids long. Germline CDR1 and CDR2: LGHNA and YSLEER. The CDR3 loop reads CASSQGPTNNEKLFF. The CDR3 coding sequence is TGCGCCAGCAGCCAAGGGCCGACGAATAATGAAAAACTGTTTTTT.

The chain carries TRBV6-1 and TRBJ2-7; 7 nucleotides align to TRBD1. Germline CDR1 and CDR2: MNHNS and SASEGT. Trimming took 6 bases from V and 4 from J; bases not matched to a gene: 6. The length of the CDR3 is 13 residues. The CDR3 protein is CASSRGGEYEQYF. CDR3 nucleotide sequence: TGTGCCAGCAGCAGAGGGGGCGAGTACGAGCAGTACTTC.

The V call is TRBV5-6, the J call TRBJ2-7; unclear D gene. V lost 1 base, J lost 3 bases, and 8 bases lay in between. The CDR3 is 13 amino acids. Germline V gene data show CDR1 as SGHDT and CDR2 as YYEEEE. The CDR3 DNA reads TGTGCCAGCAGCTTGCCTCACCTCTACGAGCAGTACTTC. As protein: CASSLPHLYEQYF. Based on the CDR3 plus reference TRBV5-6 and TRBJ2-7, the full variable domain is DAGVTQSPTHLIKTRGQQVTLRCSPKSGHDTVSWYQQALGQGPQFIFQYYEEEERQRGNFPDRFSGHQFPNYSSELNVNALLLGDSALYLCASSLPHLYEQYFGPGTRLTVT.

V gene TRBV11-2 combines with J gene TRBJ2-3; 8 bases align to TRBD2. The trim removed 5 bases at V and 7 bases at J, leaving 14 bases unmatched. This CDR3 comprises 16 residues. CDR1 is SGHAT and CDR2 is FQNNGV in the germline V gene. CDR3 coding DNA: TGTGCCAGCAGCCCTCTTGCGGGGGGCCTCACGAATACGCAGTATTTT. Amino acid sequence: CASSPLAGGLTNTQYF.

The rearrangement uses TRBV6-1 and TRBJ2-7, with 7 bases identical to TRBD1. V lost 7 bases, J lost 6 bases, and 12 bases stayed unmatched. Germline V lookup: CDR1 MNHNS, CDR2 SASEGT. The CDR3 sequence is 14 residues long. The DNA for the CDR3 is TGTGCCAGCATTATGTTTAGGGGGCCAGTCGAGCAGTACTTC. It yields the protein CASIMFRGPVEQYF.

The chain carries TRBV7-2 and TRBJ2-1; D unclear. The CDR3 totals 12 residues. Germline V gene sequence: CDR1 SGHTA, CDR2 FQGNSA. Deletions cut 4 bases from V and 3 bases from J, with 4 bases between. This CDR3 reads CASSSNYNEQFF. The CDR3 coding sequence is TGTGCCAGCAGCTCGAACTACAATGAGCAGTTCTTC.

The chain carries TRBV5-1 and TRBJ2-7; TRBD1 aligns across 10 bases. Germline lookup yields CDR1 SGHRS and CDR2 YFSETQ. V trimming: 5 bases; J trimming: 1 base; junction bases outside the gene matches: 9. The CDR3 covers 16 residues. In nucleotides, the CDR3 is TGCGCCAGCAGTCCAGCCGGGACAGGGGTGTCCTACGAGCAGTACTTC. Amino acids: CASSPAGTGVSYEQYF.

The CDR3 spells CASGRGTGEETQYF. CDR3 DNA sequence: TGCGCCTCGGGGAGAGGGACAGGGGAAGAGACCCAGTACTTC. This sequence joins TRBV10-2 and TRBJ2-5; 10 bases line up with TRBD1. The germline V gene encodes CDR1 WSHSY and CDR2 SAAADI. J was trimmed by 3 bases and V by 11 bases; bases with no gene match: 9. CDR3 length equals 14 residues.

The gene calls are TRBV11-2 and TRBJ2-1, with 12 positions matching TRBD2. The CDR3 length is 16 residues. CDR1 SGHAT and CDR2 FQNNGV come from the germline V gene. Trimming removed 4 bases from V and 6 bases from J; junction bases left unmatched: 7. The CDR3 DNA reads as TGTGCCAGCAGCTCCCCTAGCGGGGGGGCCCTCAATGAGCAGTTCTTC. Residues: CASSSPSGGALNEQFF.